One and the same sample provided the 3 T cell receptor beta chains below, sequenced in a study of T cell responses to AZD1222 COVID-19 vaccine. Profiled with immunoSEQ multiplex PCR; TCRdb holds only in-frame clones, not every one. The repertoire holds around 140,000 clones, just under 95% seen once, with around 12% in the top ten. The source material was peripheral blood, sampled after recovery from COVID-19. The receptor source for this set is an adult who had recovered from COVID-19.

This chain links TRBV6-5 with TRBJ2-7; D is uncertain. The CDR3 has 13 amino acids. In germline, CDR1 is MNHEY, CDR2 SVGAGI. Trimming removed 0 bases from V and 5 bases from J, with 8 bases in between. The CDR3 region has the DNA TGTGCCAGCAGTTACTCGCGTAGTAACGAGCAGTACTTC. Its translation: CASSYSRSNEQYF.

The gene calls are TRBV24-1 and TRBJ1-5; D unclear. V shed 2 bases and J shed 0 bases, with 10 bases lying between them. This CDR3 is built from 16 residues. Germline CDR1 KGHDR, CDR2 SFDVKD. The CDR3 spells CATSDSKRYSNQPQHF. In DNA, the CDR3 is TGTGCCACCAGTGATTCTAAACGTTATAGCAATCAGCCCCAGCATTTT.

The J gene is TRBJ2-7, the V gene TRBV10-1; 9 positions agree with TRBD2. The CDR3 has 15 residues. CDR1 WNHNN and CDR2 SYGVQD come from the germline V gene (reference sequence). V lost 0 bases to trimming and J lost 7 bases; unmatched junction nucleotides: 7. The CDR3 protein is CASSESREGLREQYF. CDR3 nucleotide sequence: TGCGCCAGCAGTGAGTCGCGGGAGGGCCTGAGAGAGCAGTACTTC.